The 19 T cell receptor beta chains given below trace back to one sample, sequenced in a study of T cell responses to AZD1222 COVID-19 vaccine. Assay used: immunoSEQ multiplex PCR; TCRdb lists only in-frame clones, some missing. The sample includes about 130,000 clones, just under 95% seen only once; the top ten take 1.1%. The material sequenced was peripheral blood, taken 28 days after the second AZD1222 dose. These receptors all stem from an adult who received the AZD1222 COVID-19 vaccine.

The V and J genes are TRBV24-1 and TRBJ2-5; TRBD1 might be the D (5 bases). Per the germline V gene, CDR1 is KGHDR and CDR2 is SFDVKD. The CDR3 runs 14 residues. The V end lost 4 bases, the J end lost 4 bases, and 12 bases lay between the germline ends. CDR3 sequence: CATSDPQDTETQYF. The CDR3 DNA follows: TGTGCCACCAGTGACCCACAGGACACAGAGACCCAGTACTTC.

The J gene is TRBJ1-3, the V gene TRBV6-5; tentatively, D is TRBD1 (5 bases). The CDR3 has 14 amino acids. V lost 6 bases to trimming and J lost 0 bases, with 9 bases between them. Germline V gives CDR1 MNHEY, CDR2 SVGAGI. CDR3 sequence (DNA): TGTGCCAGCAGGGGACGGAGCTCTGGAAACACCATATATTTT. Its translation: CASRGRSSGNTIYF.

The gene calls are TRBV19 and TRBJ1-4; weak D call: TRBD1 (6 bases). V was clipped by 8 bases and J by 8 bases, with 15 bases between them. Germline V gene lookup returns CDR1 LNHDA and CDR2 SQIVND (reference sequence). The CDR3 runs 13 residues. The CDR3: CASRGALAEKLFF. CDR3 bases: TGTGCCAGTCGGGGGGCGCTTGCCGAAAAACTGTTTTTT.

The chain couples TRBV6-6 to TRBJ1-1; D gene ambiguous. The CDR3 runs to 12 residues. The V end was cut by 2 bases, the J end by 8 bases, with 9 bases between. CDR1 and CDR2 (germline): MNHNY, SVGAGI (reference sequence). The CDR3 DNA is TGTGCCAGCAGTTACCGTGGGATCGAAGCTTTCTTT. Residues: CASSYRGIEAFF.

This rearrangement joins TRBV24-1 to TRBJ2-7, with a tentative D call TRBD2 (6 bases). V was clipped by 6 bases and J by 2 bases, with 7 bases between them. This CDR3 contains 12 residues. The germline V gene has CDR1 KGHDR and CDR2 SFDVKD. The chain's CDR3 is CATSSGAYEQYF. The CDR3 DNA sequence: TGTGCCACCAGTTCGGGGGCCTACGAGCAGTACTTC.

This sequence joins TRBV28 and TRBJ1-6; D unresolved. V shed 8 bases and J shed 7 bases, with 9 bases lying between them. This CDR3 has 12 amino acids. Germline lookup yields CDR1 MDHEN and CDR2 SYDVKM. CDR3 residues: CASGSGNSPLHF. In DNA, the CDR3 is TGTGCCAGCGGATCGGGGAATTCACCCCTCCACTTT.

This chain connects TRBV6-5 to TRBJ2-3; 7 nucleotides line up with TRBD1. The CDR3 loop spans 15 amino acids. CDR1 and CDR2 (germline): MNHEY, SVGAGI. After removal of 8 bases from V and 0 bases from J, the junction contained 8 bases not matched to a gene. The CDR3 region has the DNA TGTGCCAGCGCAAGCCAGGGACAGAGCACAGATACGCAGTATTTT. This translates into CASASQGQSTDTQYF.

This clone was detected only once. This chain uses TRBV16 with TRBJ2-7; a weak D match, TRBD1 (7 bases). The CDR3 runs to 12 residues. Germline loops: CDR1 KGHSY, CDR2 FQNENV. V was shortened by 8 bases and J by 6 bases, with 14 bases between the two germline ends. This CDR3 reads CASQGGFSEQYF. CDR3 DNA: TGTGCCAGCCAGGGGGGCTTTTCCGAGCAGTACTTC.

This chain uses TRBV9 with TRBJ2-1; 9 nucleotides line up with TRBD1. Germline V CDR1 and CDR2: SGDLS, YYNGEE. Trimming took 2 bases from V and 8 from J; bases not matched to a gene: 8. This CDR3 is 15 amino acids long. CDR3 DNA sequence: TGTGCCAGCAGCGTGGGACAGGGCCTCTGGGATGAGCAGTTCTTC. Protein sequence: CASSVGQGLWDEQFF. Using reference TRBV9 and TRBJ2-1 for the parts outside the CDR3, the full variable domain is DSGVTQTPKHLITATGQRVTLRCSPRSGDLSVYWYQQSLDQGLQFLIQYYNGEERAKGNILERFSAQQFPDLHSELNLSSLELGDSALYFCASSVGQGLWDEQFFGPGTRLTVL.

V and J are TRBV11-3 and TRBJ2-1, with 8 bases aligning to TRBD2. The CDR3 is 14 amino acids. Germline V gene lookup returns CDR1 SGHNT and CDR2 YENEEA. The trim removed 6 bases at V and 6 bases at J, leaving 7 bases unmatched. CDR3: CASSPSGSVNEQFF. The DNA of the CDR3 is TGTGCCAGCAGTCCCAGCGGGAGTGTCAATGAGCAGTTCTTC.

This chain uses TRBV5-4 with TRBJ2-1; a weak D match, TRBD2 (5 bases). Trimming shortened V by 4 bases and J by 6 bases, and 17 bases separated the two germline ends. Germline-derived CDR1 and CDR2 are SGHNT and YYREEE (reference sequence). This CDR3 is 15 amino acids long. CDR3 amino acids: CASSPSEMGSNEQFF. The CDR3 DNA reads TGTGCCAGCAGCCCCTCCGAAATGGGGAGCAATGAGCAGTTCTTC.

The rearrangement uses TRBV18 and TRBJ1-1, with 12 bases identical to TRBD1. The J segment lost 4 bases and the V segment lost 3 bases, leaving 9 bases of the junction unmatched. From germline, CDR1 is KGHSH and CDR2 LQKENI. The CDR3 is 17 residues long. The CDR3 DNA is TGTGCCAGCTCACCGTCCGGGACAGGGGGCAGCGGCACTGAAGCTTTCTTT. Its translation is CASSPSGTGGSGTEAFF.

In DNA form, the CDR3 reads TGTGCCAGCAGTGACTCTGAAACCGGGGAGCTGTTTTTT. Translation gives CASSDSETGELFF. This chain links TRBV6-4 with TRBJ2-2, with no clear D. The CDR3 is 13 residues long. The germline CDR1 and CDR2 sequences are MRHNA and SNTAGT. V was pared by 0 bases and J by 5 bases, with 4 bases between.

The chain joins TRBV19 to TRBJ2-3; 9 bases map to TRBD2. The germline CDR1 and CDR2 sequences are LNHDA and SQIVND (reference sequence). J lost 5 bases, V lost 3 bases, and 9 bases had no gene match. This CDR3 has 16 residues. The CDR3 bases are TGTGCCAGTAGTATGTATCAGCGGGGGGATGGAGATACGCAGTATTTT. Protein: CASSMYQRGDGDTQYF.

This clone was seen a few times. The DNA for the CDR3 is TGTGCCAGCGGCCGAAACACCGGGGAGCTGTTTTTT. Translating gives CASGRNTGELFF. This chain links TRBV7-8 with TRBJ2-2; the D is unclear. V shed 8 bases and J shed 2 bases, with 6 bases lying between them. Germline V gene data show CDR1 as SGHVS and CDR2 as FQNEAQ. This CDR3 spans 12 amino acids.

The V and J genes are TRBV2 and TRBJ2-5, with no clear D. Deletions cut 1 base from V and 4 bases from J, with 10 bases between. In germline, CDR1 is SNHLY, CDR2 FYNNEI. This CDR3 has 14 amino acids. CDR3 nucleotides: TGTGCCAGCAGTGAAGGATGGGAAGGAGAGACCCAGTACTTC. It codes for CASSEGWEGETQYF.

The J gene is TRBJ2-6, the V gene TRBV12-3 or TRBV12-4, with D uncertain. This CDR3 has 13 amino acids. V was shortened by 5 bases and J by 4 bases, with 6 bases between the two germline ends. CDR3 loop: CASSPAGANVLTF. CDR3 bases: TGTGCCAGCAGTCCCGCCGGGGCCAACGTCCTGACTTTC.

The rearrangement joins TRBV28 to TRBJ1-5; D is ambiguous. Trimming stripped 3 bases from V and 2 bases from J, with 11 bases between. CDR3 length: 15 residues. Germline CDR1 reads MDHEN; CDR2 reads SYDVKM. The DNA for the CDR3 is TGTGCCAGCAGTTTGGGGTCAACGGGCAATCAGCCCCAGCATTTT. Translation: CASSLGSTGNQPQHF.

The J gene is TRBJ1-5, the V gene TRBV4-3, with 8 bases matching TRBD1. The ends lost 3 bases at V and 6 bases at J; junction bases unmatched: 4. The CDR3 is 14 amino acids. Germline loops: CDR1 LGHNA, CDR2 YSLEER. Here the CDR3 reads CASSQMTGVQPQHF. In nucleotides, the CDR3 is TGCGCCAGCAGCCAGATGACAGGGGTTCAGCCCCAGCATTTT.